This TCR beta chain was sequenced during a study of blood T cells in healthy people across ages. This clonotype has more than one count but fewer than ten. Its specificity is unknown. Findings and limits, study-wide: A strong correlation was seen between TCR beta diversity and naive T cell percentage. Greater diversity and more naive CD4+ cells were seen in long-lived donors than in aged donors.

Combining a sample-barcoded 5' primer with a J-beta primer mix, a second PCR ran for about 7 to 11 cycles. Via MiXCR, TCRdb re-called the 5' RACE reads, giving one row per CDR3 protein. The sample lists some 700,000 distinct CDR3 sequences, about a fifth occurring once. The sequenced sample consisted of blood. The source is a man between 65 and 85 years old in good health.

This chain's CDR3 is CASSPAGARSNEQYF. CDR3 DNA: TGTGCCAGCAGTCCGGCGGGGGCACGTTCCAACGAGCAGTACTTC. The chain carries TRBV6-6 and TRBJ2-5, with D perhaps TRBD2 (7 bases). The J call may be incorrect, as the DNA end agrees better with TRBJ2-7. Germline V CDR1 and CDR2: MNHNY, SVGAGI (reference sequence). The CDR3 runs to 15 residues.